This T cell receptor beta chain emerged from a study of blood T cell repertoires in COVID-19 (dated by TCRdb to 2020 to 2022). For the wider study: Collaborator samples came from the United States, Italy and Spain and covered acute and convalescent phases of COVID-19. Where HLA class I and class II types were available, the types were taken from metadata supplied by the sample provider, not from assay-based typing. The samples were drawn from two sources: the first 160 participants of the ongoing ImmuneRACE study, and 1,200 or so subjects contributed by 6 global collaborators. The dataset comprised deeply sampled blood TCRbeta repertoires from subjects exposed to, actively infected with, or recovered from COVID-19. The material from the prospective study consisted of cDNA or gDNA derived from T cells, B-cell-depleted T cells, or PBMCs. Sample metadata almost always included a de-identified subject ID, COVID-19 status, age in years and sex. The repertoires were released in a freely available public database meant as a resource for research on the immune response to SARS-CoV-2.

Beyond this particular receptor, the publication reports: Clinical and demographic metadata were provided uncurated, with the amount varying by source and participant.

About this clone: There is no known antigen for this receptor. No much larger clonotype is one base removed from it; base qualities were not supplied.

Whole blood was collected in K2EDTA tubes by collaborating institutions according to the institutions' own protocols. For TCRbeta analysis, collaborator samples were shipped as frozen whole blood, as isolated PBMCs, or as DNA extracted from either sample type. TCRbeta CDR3 regions were amplified from genomic DNA by means of the immunoSEQ Assay, a bias-controlled multiplex PCR. On the study's bioinformatics: The number of nucleated cells in each sample was estimated from the amplification of reference gene primers within the assay. Sequence reads were collapsed and filtered to measure the absolute abundance of every unique TCRbeta CDR3 rearrangement. For each sample, productive Simpson clonality was calculated as the square root of Simpson's diversity index across productive rearrangements. Drawn from immuneACCESS, this table holds only the in-frame rearrangements with V and J called that TCRdb kept. Clones are partly lost; checked studies trace under half to an unresolved V gene and leave the rest unexplained. V and J calls and clone size are given by that table; D and trimming were obtained from the DNA. Counted in this sample were around 140,000 clones; approximately 86% of them appeared once. The ten top clones hold approximately 0.95% of the sample.

From its cysteine to its phenylalanine, the CDR3 spans 15 amino acids. CDR3 DNA is the only sequence kept; it has 45 bases, read in frame from the first base. V is reduced by 5 bases and J by 0 bases, leaving a spacing of 12 bases between them. CDR1 and CDR2 were assigned from the germline V gene as SGHTA and FQGNSA. The sequence came from a woman aged 50 to 60 with acute or convalescent COVID-19. The chain is made from TRBV7-2 and TRBJ2-3; the D gene lacks a confident call. The sequencing sample was made of peripheral blood. The sequenced DNA is TGTGCCAGCAGCGAAGACTTATTTAGCACAGATACGCAGTATTTT. Its product reads: CASSEDLFSTDTQYF.